These 21 T cell receptor beta chains were sequenced from one sample in a study of cytomegalovirus exposure and HLA in healthy donors. The PCR was carried out with 60 Vbeta primers and 13 Jbeta primers. Libraries were prepared by immunoSEQ multiplex PCR; TCRdb keeps only in-frame clonotypes and omits some of them. This table holds 150,000 to 200,000 clones, around four fifths found once. Sequencing was performed on PBMCs. The receptor source for this set is a woman in her forties in good health and CMV-seronegative.

The gene calls are TRBV19 and TRBJ1-5; possible D gene TRBD1, 6 bases. Germline assignment: CDR1 LNHDA and CDR2 SQIVND (reference sequence). V was pared by 5 bases and J by 4 bases, with 15 bases between. The CDR3 spans 15 residues. The CDR3 loop reads CASSLSGVLNQPQHF. The CDR3 DNA is TGTGCCAGTAGTCTGTCAGGGGTCCTAAATCAGCCCCAGCATTTT.

The gene calls are TRBV2 and TRBJ2-2, with unresolved D. The CDR3 is 14 amino acids. V shed 2 bases and J shed 4 bases, with 8 bases lying between them. Germline CDR1 and CDR2: SNHLY and FYNNEI. The CDR3 region is CASSELGSTGELFF. The DNA of the CDR3 is TGTGCCAGCAGTGAATTGGGCTCCACCGGGGAGCTGTTTTTT. The full variable domain, with the rest looked up from reference TRBV2 and TRBJ2-2, is EPEVTQTPSHQVTQMGQEVILRCVPISNHLYFYWYRQILGQKVEFLVSFYNNEISEKSEIFDDQFSVERPDGSNFTLKIRSTKLEDSAMYFCASSELGSTGELFFGEGSRLTVL.

This rearrangement joins TRBV11-1 to TRBJ2-1; 10 bases align to TRBD2. The CDR3 has 15 residues. Germline loops: CDR1 SGHAT, CDR2 FQDESV (reference sequence). With V trimmed by 1 base and J by 9 bases, 6 bases remained unmatched. The CDR3 protein is CASSLVLAGVFEQFF. Here the CDR3 DNA reads TGTGCCAGCAGCTTAGTGCTAGCGGGAGTCTTTGAGCAGTTCTTC.

The V gene is TRBV4-3, the J gene TRBJ1-4; 10 bases are shared with TRBD1. The CDR3 is 16 residues long. Germline V CDR1 and CDR2: LGHNA, YSLEER. The J segment lost 6 bases and the V segment lost 1 base, leaving 5 bases of the junction unmatched. CDR3 in amino acids: CASSQGPGTGDEKLFF. CDR3 nucleotides: TGCGCCAGCAGCCAAGGCCCCGGGACAGGGGATGAAAAACTGTTTTTT.

This clone has more than one count but fewer than ten. The V gene is TRBV11-3, the J gene TRBJ2-3; 8 positions match TRBD2. This CDR3 region has 14 residues. The germline V gene has CDR1 SGHNT and CDR2 YENEEA. With V trimmed by 4 bases and J by 5 bases, 5 bases remained unmatched. The CDR3 reads CASSYSGMGDTQYF. As DNA, the CDR3 is TGTGCCAGCAGCTATAGCGGGATGGGAGATACGCAGTATTTT.

The V call is TRBV7-6, the J call TRBJ2-1; D might be TRBD2 (5 bases). Trimming took 1 base from V and 5 from J, leaving 12 bases between them. CDR3 size: 15 residues. The germline gives CDR1 SGHVS, CDR2 FNYEAQ. The CDR3 protein is CASSLGLPSNNEQFF. CDR3 DNA sequence: TGTGCCAGCAGCTTAGGACTACCCTCTAACAATGAGCAGTTCTTC.

In its sample, this clone was seen a few times. The chain joins TRBV7-7 to TRBJ2-5; 9 bases match TRBD1. This CDR3 is 14 amino acids long. V gave up 5 bases and J gave up 5 bases; unmatched junction bases: 6. Germline CDR1 is SSHAT and CDR2 is FNYEAQ (reference sequence). CDR3 bases: TGTGCCAGCAGCCCGGGACAGGGTGGGGAGACCCAGTACTTC. Translation gives CASSPGQGGETQYF.

The chain links TRBV6-1 to TRBJ2-2, with 12 bases that match TRBD1. The CDR3 has 15 amino acids. Unmatched junction bases numbered 6, after V lost 7 bases and J lost 6 bases. CDR1 and CDR2 (germline): MNHNS, SASEGT. The CDR3 region has the DNA TGTGCCAGCAACCGGGACAGGGGGCGGTCCGGGGAGCTGTTTTTT. Translating gives CASNRDRGRSGELFF.

The genes are TRBV19 and TRBJ1-1; 8 bases line up with TRBD1. The CDR3 totals 16 residues. Germline assignment: CDR1 LNHDA and CDR2 SQIVND (reference sequence). Trimming took 4 bases from V and 1 from J; bases not matched to a gene: 8. The CDR3 DNA sequence: TGTGCCAGTAGTAACGACAGGGGTTGGAAGAACACTGAAGCTTTCTTT. Its translation: CASSNDRGWKNTEAFF.

The chain couples TRBV6-1 to TRBJ2-1; 7 bases line up with TRBD1. Trimming at V came to 8 bases and at J to 0 bases, leaving 7 bases not matched to a gene. The CDR3 spans 15 residues. The V gene's germline CDR1 is MNHNS and CDR2 SASEGT. DNA of the CDR3: TGTGCCAGCGGTGGGGACAGCTCCTCCTACAATGAGCAGTTCTTC. Translated: CASGGDSSSYNEQFF.

This clone was picked up a small number of times. The J gene is TRBJ2-6, the V gene TRBV7-7; D is ambiguous. Germline V gene data show CDR1 as SSHAT and CDR2 as FNYEAQ (reference sequence). With 5 bases removed from V and 2 bases from J, the gap between germline ends came to 7 bases. This CDR3 is 14 amino acids long. The CDR3 DNA reads as TGTGCCAGCAGCCGAGACACTGGGGCCAACGTCCTGACTTTC. Its protein product is CASSRDTGANVLTF.

The chain employs TRBV7-2 and TRBJ2-7; TRBD2 aligns across 8 bases. This CDR3 is 15 amino acids long. V lost 1 base to trimming and J lost 1 base; unmatched junction nucleotides: 3. CDR1 SGHTA and CDR2 FQGNSA come from the germline V gene. As DNA, the CDR3 is TGTGCCAGCAGCTTAGTACTAGCGGCTTCCTACGAGCAGTACTTC. It translates to CASSLVLAASYEQYF.

The sample holds one count of this clone. V gene TRBV11-2 combines with J gene TRBJ1-2, with D tentatively TRBD1 (5 bases). V lost 4 bases to trimming and J lost 7 bases, with 19 bases between them. Looked up from germline, CDR1 is SGHAT and CDR2 is FQNNGV. The CDR3 loop spans 15 amino acids. CDR3 nucleotide sequence: TGTGCCAGCAGCTCCGGAGGAGGGGTTAAGGCTGGCTACACCTTC. Translating it yields CASSSGGGVKAGYTF.

V gene TRBV9 combines with J gene TRBJ1-2; TRBD1 is a possible D gene (5 bases). V gave up 0 bases and J gave up 6 bases, with 24 bases separating them. Germline CDR1 is SGDLS and CDR2 is YYNGEE. The CDR3 loop spans 18 amino acids. CDR3 loop: CASSVDLMGGVRSNGYTF. CDR3 nucleotide sequence: TGTGCCAGCAGCGTAGACCTGATGGGGGGAGTACGGTCGAATGGCTACACCTTC.

This sequence joins TRBV28 and TRBJ1-4; D is possibly TRBD1 (6 bases). The CDR3 contains 12 residues. CDR1 MDHEN and CDR2 SYDVKM come from the germline V gene. V was clipped by 6 bases and J by 8 bases, with 10 bases between them. The CDR3 nucleotides are TGTGCCAGCAGCTACAGGGCCGAAAAACTGTTTTTT. Its protein product is CASSYRAEKLFF.

The genes are TRBV9 and TRBJ1-1, with no clear D. Germline assignment: CDR1 SGDLS and CDR2 YYNGEE. Between the trimmed V and J ends, which lost 0 bases and 1 base, there was a span of 7 bases. There are 14 residues in the CDR3. The CDR3 loop is CASSVAGRNTEAFF. The CDR3 nucleotides are TGTGCCAGCAGCGTAGCAGGAAGGAACACTGAAGCTTTCTTT.

This sequence joins TRBV25-1 and TRBJ2-5, with TRBD1 matching over 9 bases. Looked up from germline, CDR1 is MGHDK and CDR2 is SYGVNS. CDR3 length: 15 residues. The junction had 3 bases not matched to a gene; V was cut back by 4 bases and J by 0 bases. The CDR3 nucleotides read TGTGCCAGCAGTGGGGACAGGGAGTACCAAGAGACCCAGTACTTC. This codes for CASSGDREYQETQYF. The variable domain in full, with the rest retrieved from reference TRBV25-1 and TRBJ2-5, is EADIYQTPRYLVIGTGKKITLECSQTMGHDKMYWYQQDPGMELHLIHYSYGVNSTEKGDLSSESTVSRIRTEHFPLTLESARPSHTSQYLCASSGDREYQETQYFGPGTRLLVL.

J is TRBJ1-4 and V is TRBV4-2; perhaps TRBD1 as D (6 bases). Trimming stripped 3 bases from V and 5 bases from J, with 16 bases between. The CDR3 has 16 amino acids. CDR1 LGHNA and CDR2 YNFKEQ come from the germline V gene. In DNA form, the CDR3 reads TGTGCCAGCAGCCAGAAGCAACAGGGAAGGAATGAAAAACTGTTTTTT. This gives the protein CASSQKQQGRNEKLFF.

The chain links TRBV19 to TRBJ2-6, with TRBD1 identical over 9 bases. The CDR3 spans 16 residues. Trimming at V came to 5 bases and at J to 0 bases, leaving 2 bases not matched to a gene. Germline CDR1 and CDR2: LNHDA and SQIVND (reference sequence). CDR3 sequence: CASSGQGSSGANVLTF. CDR3 sequence (DNA): TGTGCCAGTAGTGGACAGGGGAGCTCTGGGGCCAACGTCCTGACTTTC.

This clone appeared a single time. This sequence joins TRBV9 and TRBJ2-1, with a tentative D call TRBD2 (6 bases). The length of the CDR3 is 14 residues. Deletions cut 3 bases from V and 0 bases from J, with 7 bases between. Germline values: CDR1 SGDLS, CDR2 YYNGEE. CDR3 sequence reads: CASSDGSSYNEQFF. In nucleotides, the CDR3 is TGTGCCAGCAGCGACGGGAGCTCCTACAATGAGCAGTTCTTC.

This sequence joins TRBV25-1 and TRBJ1-5, with no clear D. Trimming shortened V by 4 bases and J by 7 bases, and 11 bases separated the two germline ends. The CDR3 extends over 13 amino acids. CDR1 is MGHDK and CDR2 is SYGVNS in the germline V gene. This chain's CDR3 is CASSGSDMQPQHF. CDR3 in DNA: TGTGCCAGCAGTGGTAGCGACATGCAGCCCCAGCATTTT.